The 20 T cell receptor beta chains below all came from one sample that was sequenced in a study of T cell changes during pregnancy in multiple sclerosis. Repertoires were generated with immunoSEQ multiplex PCR, while TCRdb's copy carries only in-frame clones and drops some. The sample holds 20,000 to 25,000 clones; around nine tenths are singletons and the top ten take 5% to 6%. The input for sequencing was CD8+ T cells from peripheral blood mononuclear cells, taken in the second trimester of pregnancy. These receptor sequences come from a female donor in good health, enrolled as a control in a pregnancy study.

The chain employs TRBV6-4 and TRBJ2-1; TRBD2 aligns across 11 bases. Germline V gene sequence: CDR1 MRHNA, CDR2 SNTAGT. V lost 3 bases to trimming and J lost 5 bases; unmatched junction nucleotides: 3. The CDR3 runs to 15 residues. CDR3 amino acids: CASSEGTSGDNEQFF. The CDR3 DNA reads as TGTGCCAGCAGTGAGGGGACTAGCGGAGACAATGAGCAGTTCTTC.

This clone appeared a single time. The genes are TRBV7-8 and TRBJ2-3, with a possible D match to TRBD2 (6 bases). The CDR3 totals 14 residues. CDR1 is SGHVS and CDR2 is FQNEAQ in the germline V gene. The V and J ends lost 1 base and 3 bases respectively, with 8 bases between them. The CDR3 bases are TGTGCCAGCAGCTTAGGGGAGGAAACAGATACGCAGTATTTT. Translated, it gives CASSLGEETDTQYF.

The chain employs TRBV7-6 and TRBJ2-5, with unresolved D. The CDR3 has 12 amino acids. CDR1 is SGHVS, CDR2 FNYEAQ, per germline. V was clipped by 1 base and J by 7 bases, with 7 bases between them. The CDR3 sequence: CASSLGARTQYF. CDR3 sequence (DNA): TGTGCCAGCAGCTTAGGGGCGAGGACCCAGTACTTC.

In the case of this clone: The junction shows a germline mismatch at one end, possibly a read error. This chain joins TRBV7-9 and TRBJ2-5; the match to TRBD1 covers 7 bases. This CDR3 region has 10 residues. The V gene's germline CDR1 is SEHNR and CDR2 FQNEAQ (reference sequence). The CDR3 DNA reads TGTGCCAGCAGCTTAGATACAGGGGACTTC. This sequence encodes CASSLDTGDF.

A note on this clone: Compared with germline, one end of the junction differs, possibly owing to a read error. CDR3 in DNA: TGTGCCAGCAGCGTAGGTCGAGGGTTTCCAGATACGCAGTCTTTT. It is translated as CASSVGRGFPDTQSF. This chain connects TRBV9 to TRBJ2-3; possibly TRBD2 for D (5 bases). CDR1 and CDR2 (germline): SGDLS, YYNGEE. This CDR3 is 15 amino acids long.

The chain links TRBV5-6 to TRBJ1-1; D unclear. In germline, CDR1 is SGHDT, CDR2 YYEEEE. Between the trimmed V and J ends, which lost 4 bases and 1 base, there was a span of 17 bases. There are 16 residues in the CDR3. The DNA for the CDR3 is TGTGCCAGCAGCATCTTCGCGGGGTCTGGGAACACTGAAGCTTTCTTT. Translation gives CASSIFAGSGNTEAFF.

The chain is built from TRBV6-1 and TRBJ2-5; TRBD1 is a possible D gene (6 bases). The J call may be wrong; the DNA end is better matched by TRBJ2-7. The CDR3 is made up of 14 amino acids. Germline V gives CDR1 MNHNS, CDR2 SASEGT. The CDR3 region is CASSVSSGEYEQYF. CDR3 bases: TGTGCCAGCAGTGTTTCTTCAGGGGAATACGAGCAGTACTTC.

This sequence joins TRBV9 and TRBJ2-2; D is perhaps TRBD2 (5 bases). CDR1 is SGDLS, CDR2 YYNGEE, per germline. V was pared by 0 bases and J by 6 bases, with 21 bases between. The CDR3 is 18 amino acids. The CDR3 spells CASSVAPPGGEEAGELFF. CDR3 coding DNA: TGTGCCAGCAGCGTAGCCCCCCCCGGCGGAGAGGAGGCCGGGGAGCTGTTTTTT.

The chain is built from TRBV19 and TRBJ2-7; 10 positions match TRBD1. The ends lost 3 bases at V and 5 bases at J; junction bases unmatched: 1. Germline CDR1 reads LNHDA; CDR2 reads SQIVND (reference sequence). CDR3 length: 13 amino acids. CDR3 amino acids: CASSIDRGHEQYF. The CDR3 nucleotides read TGTGCCAGTAGTATCGACAGGGGGCACGAGCAGTACTTC.

The rearrangement uses TRBV5-5 and TRBJ2-1; weak D call: TRBD2 (5 bases). Deletions cut 0 bases from V and 5 bases from J, with 9 bases between. In germline, CDR1 is SGHKS, CDR2 YYEKEE (reference sequence). This CDR3 contains 14 residues. The CDR3 bases are TGTGCCAGCAGCTTGGGGAGGCTCGACAATGAGCAGTTCTTC. This gives the protein CASSLGRLDNEQFF. The whole variable domain, filled in from reference TRBV5-5 and TRBJ2-1, reads DAGVTQSPTHLIKTRGQQVTLRCSPISGHKSVSWYQQVLGQGPQFIFQYYEKEERGRGNFPDRFSARQFPNYSSELNVNALLLGDSALYLCASSLGRLDNEQFFGPGTRLTVL.

V gene TRBV7-9 combines with J gene TRBJ1-5; 8 bases agree with TRBD1. The V and J ends lost 1 base and 1 base, in that order; junction bases with no gene match: 12. Germline V gene sequence: CDR1 SEHNR, CDR2 FQNEAQ (reference sequence). The CDR3 has 19 residues. The CDR3 DNA follows: TGTGCCAGCAGCTTAGGCGGGTCAGGGGGCTTACTGAGCAATCAGCCCCAGCATTTT. Translated, it gives CASSLGGSGGLLSNQPQHF.

The CDR3 loop reads CASSDLGQGNSEQFF. The CDR3 DNA reads as TGTGCCAGCAGTGACTTGGGACAGGGGAACAGTGAGCAGTTCTTC. V gene TRBV6-4 combines with J gene TRBJ2-1, with 10 positions matching TRBD1. The CDR3 contains 15 residues. Germline V gives CDR1 MRHNA, CDR2 SNTAGT. Losses at the gene ends were 1 base for V and 9 bases for J; bases not matched to a gene: 6.

This rearrangement joins TRBV5-1 to TRBJ1-3; TRBD1 matches at 8 bases. The germline V gene has CDR1 SGHRS and CDR2 YFSETQ. J was trimmed by 0 bases and V by 4 bases; bases with no gene match: 9. The CDR3 spans 17 residues. In DNA, the CDR3 is TGCGCCAGCAGCCCCTCAGGGGGCTCCCTCTCTGGAAACACCATATATTTT. This encodes CASSPSGGSLSGNTIYF.

The CDR3 nucleotides are TGTGCCAGTAGTCCGACACAGGCGGAGAGCACTGAAGCTTTCTTT. Protein: CASSPTQAESTEAFF. The chain joins TRBV19 to TRBJ1-1; a possible D gene is TRBD1 (5 bases). V gave up 5 bases and J gave up 4 bases, with 17 bases separating them. The CDR3 runs 15 residues. Germline V lookup: CDR1 LNHDA, CDR2 SQIVND (reference sequence).

In nucleotides, the CDR3 is TGTGCCAGCAGGCCTTTAATGGCGGGAGGAAACAATGAGCAGTTCTTC. Protein product: CASRPLMAGGNNEQFF. This chain connects TRBV27 to TRBJ2-1; 8 bases are shared with TRBD2. Germline-derived CDR1 and CDR2 are MNHEY and SMNVEV (reference sequence). V gave up 6 bases and J gave up 5 bases; unmatched junction bases: 12. The length of the CDR3 is 16 residues.

CDR3 nucleotides: TGTGCCAGCACCACCCTGGGACTAGCGGAGCAAAACACCGGGGAGCTGTTTTTT. Protein sequence: CASTTLGLAEQNTGELFF. This chain joins TRBV28 and TRBJ2-2; 11 bases line up with TRBD2. CDR3 length: 18 residues. The J segment lost 2 bases and the V segment lost 7 bases, leaving 12 bases of the junction unmatched. Germline V gives CDR1 MDHEN, CDR2 SYDVKM.

V usage is TRBV11-2 and J usage is TRBJ2-5, with 14 bases lining up with TRBD2. V shed 6 bases, J shed 2 bases, and the junction held 11 bases outside the gene matches. The CDR3 covers 18 residues. The germline CDR1 and CDR2 sequences are SGHAT and FQNNGV. The CDR3 reads CASRPTGLAGETQETQYF. The CDR3 DNA sequence: TGTGCCAGCAGACCAACGGGACTAGCGGGGGAGACTCAAGAGACCCAGTACTTC.

The chain joins TRBV6-1 to TRBJ2-7; 7 bases fit TRBD2. V lost 3 bases to trimming and J lost 4 bases; unmatched junction nucleotides: 6. Germline V gene sequence: CDR1 MNHNS, CDR2 SASEGT. The CDR3 is 14 residues long. The CDR3 region has the DNA TGTGCCAGCAGTGATACCGGGACTACTTACGAGCAGTACTTC. Protein product: CASSDTGTTYEQYF.

By share, this clone counts as medium-sized. V is TRBV27 and J is TRBJ2-7, with D possibly TRBD2 on 7 matching bases. The ends were cut back, 2 bases at V and 5 bases at J, with 16 bases in the middle. Germline loops: CDR1 MNHEY, CDR2 SMNVEV (reference sequence). The CDR3 extends over 15 amino acids. This CDR3 is CASSLASTGRDEQYF. In DNA, the CDR3 is TGTGCCAGCAGTTTAGCTTCTACAGGGAGGGACGAGCAGTACTTC.

This sequence joins TRBV11-3 and TRBJ1-4, with a weak D call TRBD1 (5 bases). The V gene lost 2 bases and the J gene lost 4 bases, with 8 bases spanning the gap. The CDR3 contains 14 residues. The germline V gene encodes CDR1 SGHNT and CDR2 YENEEA. Written as DNA, the CDR3 is TGTGCCAGCAGCTTACGGGGGAATAATGAAAAACTGTTTTTT. It yields the protein CASSLRGNNEKLFF.